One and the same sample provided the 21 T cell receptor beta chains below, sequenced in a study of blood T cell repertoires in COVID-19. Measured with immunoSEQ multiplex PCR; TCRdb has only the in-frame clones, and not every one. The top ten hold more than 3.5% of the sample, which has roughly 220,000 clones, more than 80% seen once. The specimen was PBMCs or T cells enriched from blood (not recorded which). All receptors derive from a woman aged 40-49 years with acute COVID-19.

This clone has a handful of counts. Here the CDR3 DNA reads TGTGCCAGCAGTCGGGGACAGTCAACCGTCTATGGCTACACCTTC. This sequence encodes CASSRGQSTVYGYTF. The J gene is TRBJ1-2, the V gene TRBV6-5, with 7 bases aligning to TRBD1. The CDR3 has 15 residues. V was pared by 5 bases and J by 4 bases, with 10 bases of the junction left unmatched. The germline V gene encodes CDR1 MNHEY and CDR2 SVGAGI.

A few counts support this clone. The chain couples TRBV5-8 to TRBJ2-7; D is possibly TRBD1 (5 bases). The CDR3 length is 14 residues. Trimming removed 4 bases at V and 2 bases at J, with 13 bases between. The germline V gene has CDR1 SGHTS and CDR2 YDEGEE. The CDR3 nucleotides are TGTGCCAGCAGCCGAAATTTCAGGGCCTACGAGCAGTACTTC. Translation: CASSRNFRAYEQYF.

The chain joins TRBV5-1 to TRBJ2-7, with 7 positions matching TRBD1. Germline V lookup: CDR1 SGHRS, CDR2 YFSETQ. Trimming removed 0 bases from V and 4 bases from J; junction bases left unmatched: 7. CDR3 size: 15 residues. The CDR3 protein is CASSLEGQINYEQYF. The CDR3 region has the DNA TGCGCCAGCAGCTTGGAGGGACAGATAAATTACGAGCAGTACTTC.

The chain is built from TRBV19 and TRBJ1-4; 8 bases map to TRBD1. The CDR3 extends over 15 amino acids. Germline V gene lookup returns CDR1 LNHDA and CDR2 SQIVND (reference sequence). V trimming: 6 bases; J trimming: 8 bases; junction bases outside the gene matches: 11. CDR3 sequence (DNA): TGTGCCAGTAGGACTCCCGGGACAGGAGGCGAAAAACTGTTTTTT. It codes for CASRTPGTGGEKLFF.

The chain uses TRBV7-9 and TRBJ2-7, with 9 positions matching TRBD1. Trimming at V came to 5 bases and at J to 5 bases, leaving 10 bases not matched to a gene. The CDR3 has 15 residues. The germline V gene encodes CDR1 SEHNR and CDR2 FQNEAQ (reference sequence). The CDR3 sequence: CASSLTGGRVDEQYF. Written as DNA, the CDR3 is TGTGCCAGCAGCCTCACAGGGGGCCGTGTAGACGAGCAGTACTTC.

The CDR3 nucleotides read TGTGCCAGCAGTGAACTGGGGGCTGGCAATCAGCCCCAGCATTTT. Translating it yields CASSELGAGNQPQHF. The chain combines TRBV2 with TRBJ1-5; weak D call: TRBD1 (6 bases). The CDR3 covers 15 residues. Between the trimmed V and J ends, which lost 2 bases and 2 bases, there was a span of 10 bases. Germline assignment: CDR1 SNHLY and CDR2 FYNNEI.

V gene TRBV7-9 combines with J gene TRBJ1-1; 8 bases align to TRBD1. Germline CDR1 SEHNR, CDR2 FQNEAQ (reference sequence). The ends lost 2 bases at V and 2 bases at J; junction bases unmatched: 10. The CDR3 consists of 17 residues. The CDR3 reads CASSLSGQGAHNTEAFF. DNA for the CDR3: TGTGCCAGCAGCTTATCGGGGCAGGGGGCCCATAACACTGAAGCTTTCTTT.

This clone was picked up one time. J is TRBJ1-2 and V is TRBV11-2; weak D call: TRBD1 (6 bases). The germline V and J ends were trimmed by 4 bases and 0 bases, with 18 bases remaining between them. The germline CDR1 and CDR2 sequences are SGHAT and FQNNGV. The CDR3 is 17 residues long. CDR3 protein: CASSSHTGHSSNYGYTF. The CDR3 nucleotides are TGTGCCAGCAGCTCTCACACGGGACACAGTTCTAACTATGGCTACACCTTC.

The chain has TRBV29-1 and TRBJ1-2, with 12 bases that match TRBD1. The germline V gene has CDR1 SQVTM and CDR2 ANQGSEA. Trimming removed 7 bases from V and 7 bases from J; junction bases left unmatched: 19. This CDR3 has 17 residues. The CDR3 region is CSAPTPRDRGRGGGYTF. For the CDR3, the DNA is TGCAGCGCTCCGACACCCCGGGACAGGGGGCGGGGTGGTGGCTACACCTTC.

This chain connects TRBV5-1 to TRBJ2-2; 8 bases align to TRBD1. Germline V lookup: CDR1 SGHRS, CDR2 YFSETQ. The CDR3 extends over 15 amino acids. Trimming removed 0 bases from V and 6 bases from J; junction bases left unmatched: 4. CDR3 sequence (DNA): TGCGCCAGCAGCTTGGGGGACAGGTCAGCCGGGGAGCTGTTTTTT. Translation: CASSLGDRSAGELFF.

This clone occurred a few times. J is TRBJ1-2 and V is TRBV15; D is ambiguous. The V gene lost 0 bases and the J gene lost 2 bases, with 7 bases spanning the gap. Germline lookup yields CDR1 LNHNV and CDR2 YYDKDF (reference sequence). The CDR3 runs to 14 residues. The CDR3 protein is CATSRESGNYGYTF. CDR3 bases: TGTGCCACCAGCAGAGAGTCAGGCAACTATGGCTACACCTTC.

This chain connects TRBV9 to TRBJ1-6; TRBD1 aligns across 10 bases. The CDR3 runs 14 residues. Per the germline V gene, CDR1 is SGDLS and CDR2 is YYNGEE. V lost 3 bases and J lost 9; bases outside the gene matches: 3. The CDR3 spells CASSATGGGSPLHF. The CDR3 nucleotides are TGTGCCAGCAGCGCGACAGGGGGCGGTTCACCCCTCCACTTT.

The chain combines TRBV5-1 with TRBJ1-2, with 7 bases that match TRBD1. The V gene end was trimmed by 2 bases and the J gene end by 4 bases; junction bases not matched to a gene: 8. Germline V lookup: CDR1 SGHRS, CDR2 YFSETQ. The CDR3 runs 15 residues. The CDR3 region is CASSFSQGVGYGYTF. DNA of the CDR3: TGCGCCAGCAGCTTTAGTCAGGGGGTCGGCTATGGCTACACCTTC.

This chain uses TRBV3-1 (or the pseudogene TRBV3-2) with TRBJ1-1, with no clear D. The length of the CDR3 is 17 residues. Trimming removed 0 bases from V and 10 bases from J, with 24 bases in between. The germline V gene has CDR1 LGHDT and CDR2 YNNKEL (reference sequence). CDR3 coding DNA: TGTGCCAGCAGCCAAGATCCAGTAATTGAGGGCCCTGTGGGAGCTTTCTTT. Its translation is CASSQDPVIEGPVGAFF.

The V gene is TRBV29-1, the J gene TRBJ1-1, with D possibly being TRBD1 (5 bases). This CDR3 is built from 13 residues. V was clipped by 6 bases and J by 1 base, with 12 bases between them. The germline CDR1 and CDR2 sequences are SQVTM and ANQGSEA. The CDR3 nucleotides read TGCAGCGTCTCTCTGGGGGGGAACACTGAAGCTTTCTTT. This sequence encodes CSVSLGGNTEAFF.

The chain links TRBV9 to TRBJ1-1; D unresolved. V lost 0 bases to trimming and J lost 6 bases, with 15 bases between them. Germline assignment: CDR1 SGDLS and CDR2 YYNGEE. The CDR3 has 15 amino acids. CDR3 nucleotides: TGTGCCAGCAGCGTAGGGGGAGGCTTTAGCCCTGAAGCTTTCTTT. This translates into CASSVGGGFSPEAFF.

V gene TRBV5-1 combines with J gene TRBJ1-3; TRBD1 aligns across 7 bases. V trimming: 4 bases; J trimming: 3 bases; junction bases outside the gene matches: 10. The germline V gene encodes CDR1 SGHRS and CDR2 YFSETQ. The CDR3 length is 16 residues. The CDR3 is CASSPTGTDSGNTIYF. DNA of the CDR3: TGCGCCAGCAGCCCGACCGGGACAGATAGTGGAAACACCATATATTTT.

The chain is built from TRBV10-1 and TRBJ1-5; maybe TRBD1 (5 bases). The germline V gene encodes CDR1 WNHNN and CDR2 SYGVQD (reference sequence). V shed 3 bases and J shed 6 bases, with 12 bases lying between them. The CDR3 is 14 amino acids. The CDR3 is CASSERGRIQPQHF. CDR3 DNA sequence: TGCGCCAGCAGTGAAAGGGGAAGAATTCAGCCCCAGCATTTT.

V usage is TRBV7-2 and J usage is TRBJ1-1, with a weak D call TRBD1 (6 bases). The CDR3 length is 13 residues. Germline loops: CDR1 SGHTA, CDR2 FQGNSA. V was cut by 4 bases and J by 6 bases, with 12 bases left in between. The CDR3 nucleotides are TGTGCCAGCAGCTCGAAAGCAGGGGCTGAAGCTTTCTTT. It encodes CASSSKAGAEAFF. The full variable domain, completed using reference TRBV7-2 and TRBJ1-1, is GAGVSQSPSNKVTEKGKDVELRCDPISGHTALYWYRQSLGQGLEFLIYFQGNSAPDKSGLPSDRFSAERTGGSVSTLTIQRTQQEDSAVYLCASSSKAGAEAFFGQGTRLTVV.

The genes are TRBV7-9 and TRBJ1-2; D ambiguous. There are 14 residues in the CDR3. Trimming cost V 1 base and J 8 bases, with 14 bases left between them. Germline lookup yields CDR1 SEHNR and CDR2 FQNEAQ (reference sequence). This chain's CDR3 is CASSLVGLRRGYTF. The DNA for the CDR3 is TGTGCCAGCAGCTTAGTAGGACTCCGGAGGGGCTACACCTTC.

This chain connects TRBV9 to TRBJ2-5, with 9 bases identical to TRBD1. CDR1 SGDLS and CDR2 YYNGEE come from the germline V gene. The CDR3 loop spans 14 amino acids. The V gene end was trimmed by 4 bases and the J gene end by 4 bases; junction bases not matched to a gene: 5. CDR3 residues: CASSYGTGRETQYF. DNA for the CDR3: TGTGCCAGCAGCTATGGGACAGGGAGAGAGACCCAGTACTTC.